This T cell receptor beta chain was identified during a study of shared clonotypes between healthy human individuals. Regarding the study as a whole: Limitation of the genetic and exposure-history diversity represented came from the few donors.

Concerning this clone itself: Its antigen is currently unknown.

Germline V gene sequence: CDR1 GTSNPN, CDR2 SVGIG (reference sequence). The V gene end was trimmed by 5 bases and the J gene end by 4 bases; junction bases not matched to a gene: 4. This CDR3 contains 12 residues. 300 ng DNA, approximately 30,000 T cell genomes, went into unsorted PBMC replicate PCRs. Profiling relied on immunoSEQ multiplex PCR, and the TCRdb table lists in-frame clones only, not all of them. The table has under 600,000 clones, around 80% seen once. Sequences were obtained from PBMCs. The receptor was derived from a woman between 35 and 50 years old in good health. Some clones in this sample may be carry-over from other donors' samples. The V and J genes are TRBV30 and TRBJ2-5; 7 nucleotides align to TRBD2. The CDR3 spells CAWFSSGETQYF. CDR3 nucleotide sequence: TGTGCCTGGTTCTCTAGCGGAGAGACCCAGTACTTC.